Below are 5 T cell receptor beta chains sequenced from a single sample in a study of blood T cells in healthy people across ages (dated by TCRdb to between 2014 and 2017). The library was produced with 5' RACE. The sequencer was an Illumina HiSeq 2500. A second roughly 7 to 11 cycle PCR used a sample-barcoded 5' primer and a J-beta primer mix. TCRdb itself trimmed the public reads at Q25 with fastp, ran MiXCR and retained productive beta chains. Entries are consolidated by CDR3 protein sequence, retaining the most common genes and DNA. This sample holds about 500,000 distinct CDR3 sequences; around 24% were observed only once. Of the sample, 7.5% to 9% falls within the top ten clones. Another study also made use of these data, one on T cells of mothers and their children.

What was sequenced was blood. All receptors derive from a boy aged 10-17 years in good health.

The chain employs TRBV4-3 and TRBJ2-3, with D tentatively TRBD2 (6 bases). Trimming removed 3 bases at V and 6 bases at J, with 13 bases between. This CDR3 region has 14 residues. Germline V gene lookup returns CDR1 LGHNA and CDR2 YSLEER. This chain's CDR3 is CASSHSGSVDTQYF. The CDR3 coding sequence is TGCGCCAGCAGCCATAGCGGTTCAGTCGATACGCAGTATTTT.

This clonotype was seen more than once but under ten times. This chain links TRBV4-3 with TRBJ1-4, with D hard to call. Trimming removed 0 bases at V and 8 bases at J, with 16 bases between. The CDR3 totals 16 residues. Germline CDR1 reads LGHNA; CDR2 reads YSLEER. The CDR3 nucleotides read TGCGCCAGCAGCCAAGATCGAAGGCTGGGGAGCGAAAAACTGTTTTTT. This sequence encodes CASSQDRRLGSEKLFF.

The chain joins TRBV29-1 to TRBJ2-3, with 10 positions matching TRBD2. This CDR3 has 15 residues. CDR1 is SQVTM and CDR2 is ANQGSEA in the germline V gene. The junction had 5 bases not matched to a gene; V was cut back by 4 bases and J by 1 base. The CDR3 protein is CSVGASGGCTDTQYF. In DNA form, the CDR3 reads TGCAGCGTTGGTGCTAGCGGGGGCTGCACAGATACGCAGTATTTT.

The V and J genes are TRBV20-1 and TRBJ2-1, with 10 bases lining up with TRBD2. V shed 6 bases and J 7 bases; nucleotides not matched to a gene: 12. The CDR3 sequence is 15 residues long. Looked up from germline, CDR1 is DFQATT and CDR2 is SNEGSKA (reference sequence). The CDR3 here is CSATGSGRVDNEQFF. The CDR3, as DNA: TGCAGTGCCACCGGAAGCGGGAGGGTCGATAATGAGCAGTTCTTC.

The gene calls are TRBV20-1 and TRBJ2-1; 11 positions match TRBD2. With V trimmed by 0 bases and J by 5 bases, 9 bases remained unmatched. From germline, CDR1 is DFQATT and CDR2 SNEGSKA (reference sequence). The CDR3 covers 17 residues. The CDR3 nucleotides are TGCAGTGCTAGAGATCTGCTAGGGACTAGCGGAAACAATGAGCAGTTCTTC. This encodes CSARDLLGTSGNNEQFF.